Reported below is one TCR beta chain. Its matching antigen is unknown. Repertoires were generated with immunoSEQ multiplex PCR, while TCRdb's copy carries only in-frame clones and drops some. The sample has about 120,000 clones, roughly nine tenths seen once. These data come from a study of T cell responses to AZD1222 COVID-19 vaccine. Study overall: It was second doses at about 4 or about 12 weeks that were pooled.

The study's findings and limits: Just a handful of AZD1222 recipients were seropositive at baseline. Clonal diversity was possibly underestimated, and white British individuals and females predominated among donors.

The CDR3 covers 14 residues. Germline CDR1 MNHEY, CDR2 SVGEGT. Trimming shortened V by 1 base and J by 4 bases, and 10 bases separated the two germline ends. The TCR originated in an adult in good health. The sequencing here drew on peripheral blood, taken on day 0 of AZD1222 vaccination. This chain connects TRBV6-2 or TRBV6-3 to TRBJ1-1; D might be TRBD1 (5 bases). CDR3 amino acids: CASSYWGNPTEAFF. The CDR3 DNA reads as TGTGCCAGCAGTTACTGGGGGAACCCCACTGAAGCTTTCTTT.